A single sample gave rise to the 14 T cell receptor beta chains below, sequenced in a study of T cell responses to AZD1222 COVID-19 vaccine. Measured with immunoSEQ multiplex PCR; TCRdb has only the in-frame clones, and not every one. The sample holds 150,000 to 170,000 clones, about 86% seen once. The input for sequencing was peripheral blood, taken on day 0 of MenACWY control vaccination. These receptors originate from an adult in good health.

This clone was recorded once. The chain recombines TRBV4-2 with TRBJ2-3, with a possible D match to TRBD1 (6 bases). Trimming left V 0 bases short and J 3 bases short, with 13 bases between. In germline, CDR1 is LGHNA, CDR2 YNFKEQ. This CDR3 has 16 residues. For the CDR3, the DNA is TGTGCCAGCAGCCAAGATCGAGGGGGTGGGACAGATACGCAGTATTTT. It specifies CASSQDRGGGTDTQYF.

V gene TRBV11-2 combines with J gene TRBJ2-4; D gene uncertain. From germline, CDR1 is SGHAT and CDR2 FQNNGV. The germline V and J ends were trimmed by 2 bases and 7 bases, with 3 bases remaining between them. The CDR3 sequence is 11 residues long. The CDR3 DNA follows: TGTGCCAGCAGCTTATGGAACATTCAGTACTTC. This translates into CASSLWNIQYF.

The chain has TRBV5-6 and TRBJ1-1; TRBD1 might be the D (5 bases). Trimming pared 4 bases from V and 6 bases from J, leaving 25 bases between. The germline V gene encodes CDR1 SGHDT and CDR2 YYEEEE. CDR3 length: 17 amino acids. CDR3 DNA: TGTGCCAGCAGCCAGGGACCCGGGTACGGATTCTCTGCTGAAGCTTTCTTT. Protein product: CASSQGPGYGFSAEAFF.

V gene TRBV5-4 combines with J gene TRBJ1-5; D is perhaps TRBD1 (6 bases). The CDR3 totals 14 residues. V dropped 3 bases and J dropped 3 bases, with 10 bases sitting between them. CDR1 and CDR2 from the germline V gene are SGHNT and YYREEE (reference sequence). As DNA, the CDR3 is TGTGCCAGCAGCTCCCAGGGGCTCAATCAGCCCCAGCATTTT. Its protein is CASSSQGLNQPQHF.

In its sample, this clone was seen a few times. This chain links TRBV18 with TRBJ1-4; D unclear. CDR1 and CDR2 from the germline V gene are KGHSH and LQKENI. The length of the CDR3 is 13 residues. Between the trimmed V and J ends, which lost 8 bases and 8 bases, there was a span of 15 bases. CDR3 in DNA: TGTGCCAGCACCCGGGCCAACGGGGAAAAACTGTTTTTT. Protein sequence: CASTRANGEKLFF.

The chain couples TRBV19 to TRBJ2-3, with 10 bases matching TRBD1. The CDR3 consists of 15 residues. After removal of 3 bases from V and 3 bases from J, the junction contained 3 bases not matched to a gene. Germline-derived CDR1 and CDR2 are LNHDA and SQIVND (reference sequence). CDR3 region: CASSIGTGETDTQYF. The CDR3, as DNA: TGTGCCAGTAGTATTGGGACAGGGGAAACAGATACGCAGTATTTT.

This chain connects TRBV30 to TRBJ1-3; no clear D gene. The germline V and J ends were trimmed by 3 bases and 3 bases, with 15 bases remaining between them. Germline V gene sequence: CDR1 GTSNPN, CDR2 SVGIG (reference sequence). There are 15 residues in the CDR3. CDR3 DNA sequence: TGTGCCTGGAGGTATACCGGGTTCGTTGGAAACACCATATATTTT. Residues: CAWRYTGFVGNTIYF.

The count of this clone is one. The J gene is TRBJ2-2, the V gene TRBV9; a weak D match, TRBD2 (5 bases). The ends were cut back, 0 bases at V and 12 bases at J, with 9 bases in the middle. This CDR3 spans 12 amino acids. In germline, CDR1 is SGDLS, CDR2 YYNGEE. CDR3 loop: CASSVDSGKLFF. The CDR3 nucleotides are TGTGCCAGCAGCGTAGACTCGGGAAAGCTGTTTTTT.

The CDR3: CASSQRGGQRVMNTEAFF. In nucleotides, the CDR3 is TGTGCCAGCAGCCAACGAGGGGGTCAGAGAGTCATGAACACTGAAGCTTTCTTT. The chain uses TRBV4-2 and TRBJ1-1; TRBD1 is a possible D gene (6 bases). The CDR3 consists of 18 residues. The V end was cut by 2 bases, the J end by 0 bases, with 19 bases between. Germline values: CDR1 LGHNA, CDR2 YNFKEQ.

The chain employs TRBV7-9 and TRBJ1-1; D may be TRBD1 (5 bases). V was cut by 5 bases and J by 3 bases, with 16 bases left in between. Germline V gives CDR1 SEHNR, CDR2 FQNEAQ (reference sequence). This CDR3 region has 15 residues. CDR3: CASSAQTLGDTEAFF. CDR3 sequence (DNA): TGTGCCAGCAGCGCACAGACGCTGGGGGACACTGAAGCTTTCTTT. Looking up the rest from reference TRBV7-9 and TRBJ1-1 gives the full variable domain: DTGVSQNPRHKITKRGQNVTFRCDPISEHNRLYWYRQTLGQGPEFLTYFQNEAQLEKSRLLSDRFSAERPKGSFSTLEIQRTEQGDSAMYLCASSAQTLGDTEAFFGQGTRLTVV.

The rearrangement links TRBV19 to TRBJ1-1; 11 positions match TRBD1. The CDR3 spans 15 residues. V shed 5 bases and J 4 bases; nucleotides not matched to a gene: 6. The V gene's germline CDR1 is LNHDA and CDR2 SQIVND (reference sequence). The CDR3 loop reads CASSPGQGAITEAFF. The CDR3 DNA follows: TGTGCCAGTAGTCCAGGACAGGGGGCAATCACTGAAGCTTTCTTT.

The chain carries TRBV18 and TRBJ2-3, with unresolved D. This CDR3 region has 17 residues. Germline CDR1 is KGHSH and CDR2 is LQKENI. Trimming took 0 bases from V and 2 from J, leaving 15 bases between them. CDR3 amino acids: CASSPPVSWKDTDTQYF. In DNA form, the CDR3 reads TGTGCCAGCTCACCACCTGTTTCATGGAAGGACACAGATACGCAGTATTTT.

The genes are TRBV20-1 and TRBJ2-5; TRBD1 is a possible D gene (6 bases). V lost 6 bases and J 5 bases, leaving 16 bases between the germline ends. The V gene's germline CDR1 is DFQATT and CDR2 SNEGSKA (reference sequence). The CDR3 has 13 residues. The CDR3, as DNA: TGCAGTGCCAGTCAGGGGCGCGAGGAGACCCAGTACTTC. Protein: CSASQGREETQYF.

The gene calls are TRBV7-3 and TRBJ2-7, with D perhaps assigned TRBD1 or TRBD2 (5 bases each). CDR3 length: 17 amino acids. V lost 2 bases, J lost 1 base, and 18 bases lay in between. Germline loops: CDR1 SGHTA, CDR2 FQGTGA. Written as DNA, the CDR3 is TGTGCCAGCAGCTTACCAAGGGGTCGGGGCTCGTCCTACGAGCAGTACTTC. Its protein is CASSLPRGRGSSYEQYF.